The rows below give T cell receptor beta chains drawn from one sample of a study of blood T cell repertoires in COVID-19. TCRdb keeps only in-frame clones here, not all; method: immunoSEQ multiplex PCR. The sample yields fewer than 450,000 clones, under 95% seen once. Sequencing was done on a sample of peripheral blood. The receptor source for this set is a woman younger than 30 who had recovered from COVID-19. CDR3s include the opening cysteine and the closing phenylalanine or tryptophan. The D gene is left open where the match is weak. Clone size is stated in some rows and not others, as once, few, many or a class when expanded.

TGCGCCAGCAGCCTTAGACAGGGGGACTATGGCTACACCTTC | CASSLRQGDYGYTF | - | TRBD1 | TRBJ1-2 | TRBV5-1
TGTGCCAGTAGTATAATTGGGGGCTTTCATGAAAAACTGTTTTTT | CASSIIGGFHEKLFF | - | - | TRBJ1-4 | TRBV19
TGCAGCGTTGTCCCGGGTGTACATGGCTACACCTTC | CSVVPGVHGYTF | - | - | TRBJ1-2 | TRBV29-1
TGTGCCAGCAGTTACCTCTCGACTAGCGGGTATCACCACCCCTACAATGAGCAGTTCTTC | CASSYLSTSGYHHPYNEQFF | - | TRBD2 | TRBJ2-1 | TRBV6-2/TRBV6-3
TGTGCCAGCGGAGAGATGGCCTACACAGATACGCAGTATTTT | CASGEMAYTDTQYF | - | - | TRBJ2-3 | TRBV5-8
TGTGCCAGCAGCTCCGACAGACACAATCAGCCCCAGCATTTT | CASSSDRHNQPQHF | once | - | TRBJ1-5 | TRBV7-9
TGTGCCAGCAGTTACTGGGAGACTAGCGGGACCAATGAGCAGTTCTTC | CASSYWETSGTNEQFF | - | TRBD2 | TRBJ2-1 | TRBV6-2/TRBV6-3
TGCGCCAGCAGCGCAGGGGGTGGGACGGAGACCCAGTACTTC | CASSAGGGTETQYF | - | TRBD1 | TRBJ2-5 | TRBV5-1
TGTGCCAGCACCAAATTACAGGGAGTGAACACTGAAGCTTTCTTT | CASTKLQGVNTEAFF | few | - | TRBJ1-1 | TRBV2
TGTGCCAGCAGTTTACGAAAGGGAGGGAACACTGAAGCTTTCTTT | CASSLRKGGNTEAFF | - | - | TRBJ1-1 | TRBV27
TGCAGTGCTAGGAGCCTCGAGACCCAGTACTTC | CSARSLETQYF | - | - | TRBJ2-5 | TRBV20-1
TGTGCCAGCAGCCGACAGGGACGTTGGGGACAAGAGACCCAGTACTTC | CASSRQGRWGQETQYF | - | TRBD1 | TRBJ2-5 | TRBV3-1/TRBV3-2
TGTGCCAGCAGCTCGGCGGGGACAGTCTATGGCTACACCTTC | CASSSAGTVYGYTF | - | TRBD1 | TRBJ1-2 | TRBV11-2
TGTGCCAGCAGCTTAGTCCTCAGACAGGGGTATTCACCCCTCCACTTT | CASSLVLRQGYSPLHF | - | TRBD1 | TRBJ1-6 | TRBV7-9
TGTGCCAGCAGCAAACAGACAGGGTGGGGAGCCATGAACACTGAAGCTTTCTTT | CASSKQTGWGAMNTEAFF | - | TRBD1 | TRBJ1-1 | TRBV7-2
TGTGCCAGCAGCCAAGATATTCTAAGCTCCTACAATGAGCAGTTCTTC | CASSQDILSSYNEQFF | - | - | TRBJ2-1 | TRBV14
TGTGCCAGCAGCTCCCCCCCGCGCAGGCACCGGCAAGAGACCCAGTACTTC | CASSSPPRRHRQETQYF | - | - | TRBJ2-5 | TRBV11-3
TGTGCCAGCTCCCCTACGTACCAAGAGACCCAGTACTTC | CASSPTYQETQYF | - | - | TRBJ2-5 | TRBV18
TGTGCCAGCAGCCCTTGGGGACAGGGTTGGACAGATACGCAGTATTTT | CASSPWGQGWTDTQYF | - | TRBD1 | TRBJ2-3 | TRBV7-6
TGCGCCAGCAGCGCCAGGGATGTCACTGAAGCTTTCTTT | CASSARDVTEAFF | - | - | TRBJ1-1 | TRBV5-1
TGTGCCAGCAGCCCCAGTAGGGGAGGCTACACCTTC | CASSPSRGGYTF | - | - | TRBJ1-2 | TRBV7-9
TGTGCCAGCAGTTACTCGCTAGCGGGAGGTAGGGGCAATGAGCAGTTCTTC | CASSYSLAGGRGNEQFF | once | TRBD2 | TRBJ2-1 | TRBV6-2/TRBV6-3
TGTGCCACCAGTGATAGACAGGGGGCGCGCAATGAGCAGTTCTTC | CATSDRQGARNEQFF | - | TRBD1 | TRBJ2-1 | TRBV24-1
TGTGCCAGCAGCCTACAGGAGAACACTGAAGCTTTCTTT | CASSLQENTEAFF | - | - | TRBJ1-1 | TRBV7-9
TGCGCCAGCAGCCAAGACGTACAGGGGGCCAACATTCAGTACTTC | CASSQDVQGANIQYF | - | TRBD1 | TRBJ2-4 | TRBV4-3
TGTGCCAGCACCCGAGCCGAGCGAACCCGGTTCTTC | CASTRAERTRFF | - | - | TRBJ2-1 | TRBV12-3/TRBV12-4
TGCGCCAGCAGCCTGCGACAGGGTAACTATGGCTACACCTTC | CASSLRQGNYGYTF | - | TRBD1 | TRBJ1-2 | TRBV5-1
TGTGCCAGCAGCGTAGTTGTAGGGGAATCGGAGACCCAGTACTTC | CASSVVVGESETQYF | - | - | TRBJ2-5 | TRBV9